The clone carrying this TCR beta chain was counted a few times. Carried by each TCR cDNA molecule was a unique molecular identifier. One entry per CDR3 protein results from TCRdb running MiXCR on the 5' RACE reads. The data show some 15,000 distinct CDR3 sequences, around 8% seen once. The source of the sample is a study of spatial heterogeneity in lung cancer. The time point here: sample taken at primary tumor resection. Whole RNA came from tumor, nontumor lung or frozen PBMC and was sequenced without being sorted. Donation came from approximately 69 patients with untreated early-stage non-small cell lung cancer. The sample here was PBMCs, taken at surgery. This TCR was sampled from a female donor with early-stage non-small cell lung cancer.

The CDR3 DNA reads TGTGCCTGGAGTAGGACCTCCGGGCCCCAGCATTTT. This encodes CAWSRTSGPQHF. This rearrangement joins TRBV30 to TRBJ1-5; unclear D gene. The CDR3 length is 12 residues. V gave up 2 bases and J gave up 9 bases, with 11 bases separating them. Germline V gives CDR1 GTSNPN, CDR2 SVGIG (reference sequence).